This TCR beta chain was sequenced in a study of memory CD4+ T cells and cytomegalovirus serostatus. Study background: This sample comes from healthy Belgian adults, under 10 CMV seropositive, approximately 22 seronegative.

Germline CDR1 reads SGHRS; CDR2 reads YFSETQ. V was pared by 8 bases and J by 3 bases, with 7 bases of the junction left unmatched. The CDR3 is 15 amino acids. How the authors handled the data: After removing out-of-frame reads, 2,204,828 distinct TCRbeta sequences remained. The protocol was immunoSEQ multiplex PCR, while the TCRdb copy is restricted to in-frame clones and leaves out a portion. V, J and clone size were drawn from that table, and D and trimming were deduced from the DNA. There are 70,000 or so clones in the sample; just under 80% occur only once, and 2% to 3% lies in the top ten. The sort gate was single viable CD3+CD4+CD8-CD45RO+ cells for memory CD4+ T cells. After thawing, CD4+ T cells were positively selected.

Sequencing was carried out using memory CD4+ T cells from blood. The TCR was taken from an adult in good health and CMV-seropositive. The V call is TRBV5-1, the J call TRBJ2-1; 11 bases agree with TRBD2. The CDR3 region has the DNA TGCGCCAGTAACCCGACTAGCGGGGACTACAATGAGCAGTTCTTC. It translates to CASNPTSGDYNEQFF.